The 13 T cell receptor beta chains listed next were all sequenced from one sample in a study of blood T cell repertoires in COVID-19. Profiling relied on immunoSEQ multiplex PCR, and the TCRdb table lists in-frame clones only, not all of them. The sample lists around 190,000 clones; 88% were seen once. Sequenced sample: peripheral blood. The receptors were sampled from a human donor in a cohort sampled during active COVID-19.

The V gene is TRBV3-1 (or the pseudogene TRBV3-2), the J gene TRBJ2-1, with 15 bases identical to TRBD2. V lost 2 bases to trimming and J lost 2 bases; unmatched junction nucleotides: 7. In germline, CDR1 is LGHDT, CDR2 YNNKEL (reference sequence). The CDR3 covers 19 residues. The CDR3 spells CASSQLPRTSGRAYNEQFF. The CDR3 region has the DNA TGTGCCAGCAGCCAACTTCCCCGGACTAGCGGGAGGGCCTACAATGAGCAGTTCTTC.

V usage is TRBV16 and J usage is TRBJ2-5; possibly TRBD1 for D (5 bases). In germline, CDR1 is KGHSY, CDR2 FQNENV. The CDR3 runs to 14 residues. V was pared by 2 bases and J by 5 bases, with 12 bases between. CDR3 sequence reads: CASSQIKGMETQYF. In DNA form, the CDR3 reads TGTGCCAGCAGCCAAATCAAGGGGATGGAGACCCAGTACTTC. Full variable domain (missing parts from reference TRBV16 and TRBJ2-5): GEEVAQTPKHLVRGEGQKAKLYCAPIKGHSYVFWYQQVLKNEFKFLISFQNENVFDETGMPKERFSAKCLPNSPCSLEIQATKLEDSAVYFCASSQIKGMETQYFGPGTRLLVL.

The V call is TRBV24-1, the J call TRBJ2-7; 7 bases fit TRBD2. The germline CDR1 and CDR2 sequences are KGHDR and SFDVKD. J was trimmed by 5 bases and V by 5 bases; bases with no gene match: 8. This CDR3 has 14 residues. CDR3 bases: TGTGCCACCAGTGGAGGTCCAAGCGGGGACGAGCAGTACTTC. As protein: CATSGGPSGDEQYF.

V is TRBV6-2 or TRBV6-3 and J is TRBJ2-7; D is perhaps TRBD2 (7 bases). This CDR3 comprises 15 residues. The V end was cut by 5 bases, the J end by 2 bases, with 16 bases between. In germline, CDR1 is MNHEY, CDR2 SVGEGT. CDR3 DNA sequence: TGTGCCAGCAGTCGCGGGGGCGGCACCACCTACGAGCAGTACTTC. Translation gives CASSRGGGTTYEQYF.

This chain joins TRBV19 and TRBJ1-2; D possibly corresponds to TRBD1 (6 bases). Germline lookup yields CDR1 LNHDA and CDR2 SQIVND (reference sequence). The CDR3 loop spans 16 amino acids. Trimming cost V 8 bases and J 4 bases, with 23 bases left between them. CDR3 sequence reads: CASHGTLGAQGYGYTF. The CDR3 DNA is TGTGCCAGTCACGGGACATTAGGGGCCCAGGGCTATGGCTACACCTTC.

This rearrangement joins TRBV2 to TRBJ2-7, with D possibly TRBD1 on 5 matching bases. Trimming took 6 bases from V and 2 from J, leaving 14 bases between them. CDR1 SNHLY and CDR2 FYNNEI come from the germline V gene. The CDR3 sequence is 14 residues long. CDR3 sequence reads: CASSPPSGPYEQYF. DNA of the CDR3: TGTGCCAGCAGCCCCCCTTCAGGGCCCTACGAGCAGTACTTC.

The chain joins TRBV7-9 to TRBJ1-1; 7 bases are a match to TRBD1. With V trimmed by 5 bases and J by 9 bases, 6 bases remained unmatched. From germline, CDR1 is SEHNR and CDR2 FQNEAQ (reference sequence). The length of the CDR3 is 12 residues. CDR3 DNA: TGTGCCAGCAGCCGGGACAGCACCAAAGCTTTCTTT. It codes for CASSRDSTKAFF.

V gene TRBV20-1 combines with J gene TRBJ2-1; maybe TRBD2 (6 bases). Trimming left V 3 bases short and J 0 bases short, with 18 bases between. This CDR3 comprises 17 residues. CDR1 and CDR2 (germline): DFQATT, SNEGSKA (reference sequence). In nucleotides, the CDR3 is TGCAGTGCTAGTGAGCTAAGCGGGTACAGCTCCTACAATGAGCAGTTCTTC. Translated, it gives CSASELSGYSSYNEQFF.

The chain links TRBV15 to TRBJ2-5; tentative D call: TRBD2 (7 bases). V lost 0 bases to trimming and J lost 5 bases, with 13 bases between them. The length of the CDR3 is 15 residues. Germline CDR1 LNHNV, CDR2 YYDKDF (reference sequence). This CDR3 reads CATSRDAGAVETQYF. CDR3 DNA: TGTGCCACCAGCAGAGATGCGGGGGCGGTTGAGACCCAGTACTTC.

This chain connects TRBV19 to TRBJ2-1; 8 bases map to TRBD2. The ends lost 1 base at V and 14 bases at J; junction bases unmatched: 7. The CDR3 contains 13 residues. The germline gives CDR1 LNHDA, CDR2 SQIVND (reference sequence). CDR3 sequence (DNA): TGTGCCAGTAGTATAGCGGGGGGGCGGGAGGAGTTCTTC. Protein sequence: CASSIAGGREEFF.

The J gene is TRBJ2-6, the V gene TRBV2; D may be TRBD1 (6 bases). V lost 9 bases and J 0 bases, leaving 15 bases between the germline ends. Per germline, CDR1 SNHLY and CDR2 FYNNEI. The CDR3 contains 16 residues. CDR3 protein: CASKRTASSGANVLTF. The CDR3, as DNA: TGTGCCAGTAAAAGGACAGCAAGCTCTGGGGCCAACGTCCTGACTTTC.

The chain has TRBV7-9 and TRBJ1-2; 10 bases map to TRBD1. The CDR3 has 18 residues. Germline CDR1 SEHNR, CDR2 FQNEAQ (reference sequence). V trimming: 5 bases; J trimming: 1 base; junction bases outside the gene matches: 13. The CDR3 DNA reads as TGTGCCAGCAGCCCGCAGACAGGGGGCGTCGAGTTTAACTATGGCTACACCTTC. Translating it yields CASSPQTGGVEFNYGYTF. The entire variable domain, with the rest obtained from reference TRBV7-9 and TRBJ1-2, is as follows: DTGVSQNPRHKITKRGQNVTFRCDPISEHNRLYWYRQTLGQGPEFLTYFQNEAQLEKSRLLSDRFSAERPKGSFSTLEIQRTEQGDSAMYLCASSPQTGGVEFNYGYTFGSGTRLTVV.

The V and J genes are TRBV12-3 or TRBV12-4 and TRBJ2-1; TRBD1 agrees at 8 bases. V shed 6 bases and J 13 bases; nucleotides not matched to a gene: 8. The CDR3 extends over 12 amino acids. CDR3 residues: CASRPDRGEQFF. As DNA, the CDR3 is TGTGCCAGCAGACCCGACAGGGGAGAACAGTTCTTC.